A single TCR beta chain is shown here with its context. As yet, its antigen is unknown. V dropped 7 bases and J dropped 3; count of bases not matched to a gene: 5. This CDR3 contains 14 residues. CDR1 and CDR2 from the germline V gene are MGHRA and YSYEKL. Uncontrolled infection, other autoimmune disease, pregnancy or lactation barred patients from enrollment. In making diagnoses, clinical symptoms, serum thyroxine and TRAb, thyroid ultrasound and orbital computed tomography were all used. PBMCs stemmed from less than 13 ml fresh peripheral blood. The data belong to a study of T cells in Graves' hyperthyroidism and ophthalmopathy. Amplification of TCR beta CDR3 regions used RNA as the template. Using the HTBI primer set, a first-round RT-PCR was run on the TCR CDR3. A single record per CDR3 protein comes from TCRdb applying MiXCR to the multiplex PCR reads. The sample carries around 250,000 distinct CDR3 sequences, less than 15% recorded once.

Study-level findings and limits: Blood held most thyroid clonotypes expanded above 0.001 frequency.

The sequence came from a woman aged 40 to 49 with Graves' hyperthyroidism that later progressed to Graves' ophthalmopathy. The chain carries TRBV4-1 and TRBJ2-2; 7 bases align to TRBD1. The sequenced sample was blood. In nucleotides, the CDR3 is TGCGCCAGCAAGGACAGGCCTTACACCGGGGAGCTGTTTTTT. This gives the protein CASKDRPYTGELFF.